This TCR beta chain was captured in a study of cytomegalovirus exposure and HLA in healthy donors. Study results and caveats: The study designated over 150 TCR beta chains cytomegalovirus-associated. When presence/absence was analysed, sequencing depth was taken to be roughly uniform across donors. Testing in vitro showed a few CMV-associated chains specific for CMV antigens. Earlier findings revealed that most TCR beta V segments proved productive either about 90% or about 30% of the time.

Turning to this clone: Its antigen is as yet unknown.

With 5 bases removed from V and 0 bases from J, the gap between germline ends came to 12 bases. The CDR3 consists of 14 residues. CDR1 is SGHDT and CDR2 is YYEEEE in the germline V gene. The PCR used 60 Vbeta and 13 Jbeta primers. Measured with immunoSEQ multiplex PCR; TCRdb has only the in-frame clones, and not every one. The sample holds about 180,000 clones, 60% to 80% seen once. This receptor was taken from a man in his fifties or sixties in good health and CMV-seronegative. Material: PBMCs. The chain is built from TRBV5-6 and TRBJ2-7, with a weak D call TRBD1 (6 bases). The CDR3 region has the DNA TGTGCCAGCAGTACAGGGTTAAGCTCCTACGAGCAGTACTTC. Encoded protein: CASSTGLSSYEQYF.